The entry below describes one TCR beta chain. Reprocessing the 5' RACE reads, TCRdb reports a single entry for every CDR3 protein and omits DNA. Its clone listing holds approximately 200,000 distinct CDR3 sequences. This sample is part of a study of monozygotic twins with inflammatory bowel disease. CDR3 size: 15 residues. Per the germline V gene, CDR1 is SGDLS and CDR2 is YYNGEE. The clonotype was recovered from a human donor with ulcerative colitis or Crohn's disease, or a healthy co-twin of an affected twin (not recorded which). This chain uses TRBV9 with TRBJ2-3; TCRdb proposes TRBD1, but this gene call is untestable without DNA. Sequencing input: blood. The CDR3 loop reads CASKTGTGISDTQYF.